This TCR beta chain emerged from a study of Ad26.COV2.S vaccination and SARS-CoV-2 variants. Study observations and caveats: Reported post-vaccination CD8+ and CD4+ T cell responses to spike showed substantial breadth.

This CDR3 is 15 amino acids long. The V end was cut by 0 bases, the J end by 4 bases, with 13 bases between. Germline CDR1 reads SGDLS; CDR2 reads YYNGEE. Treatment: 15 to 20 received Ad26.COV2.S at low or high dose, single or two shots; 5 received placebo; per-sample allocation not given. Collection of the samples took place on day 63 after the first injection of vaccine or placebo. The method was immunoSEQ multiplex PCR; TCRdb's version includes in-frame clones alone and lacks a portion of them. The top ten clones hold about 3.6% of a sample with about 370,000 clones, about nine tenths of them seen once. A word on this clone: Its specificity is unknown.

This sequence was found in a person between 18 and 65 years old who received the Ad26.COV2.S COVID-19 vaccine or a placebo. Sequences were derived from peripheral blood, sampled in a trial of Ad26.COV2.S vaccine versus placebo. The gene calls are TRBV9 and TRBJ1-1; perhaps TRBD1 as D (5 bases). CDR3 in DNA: TGTGCCAGCAGCGTAGGGGGCAGGCGGGCCACTGAAGCTTTCTTT. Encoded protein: CASSVGGRRATEAFF.